Each of the 2 T cell receptor beta chains below was sequenced from the same sample in a study of cytotoxic CD8 clonotypes in ibrutinib-treated CLL (dated by TCRdb to the early 2020s). The library was obtained by the immunoSEQ multiplex PCR assay. What TCRdb holds here is the immuneACCESS table cut down to in-frame rearrangements. Part of the clones is not present; checked against another copy, under half of the missing clones reflect an unresolved V gene, and the others are unexplained. For this sample the table gives 7,300 or so clones, of which roughly 84% were detected only once. Approximately 3.9% of the sample lies in the top ten. The sequences come from PBMCs, collected before ibrutinib treatment. Receptors originate from a human donor with chronic lymphocytic leukemia.

This chain joins TRBV6-1 and TRBJ1-5; D call uncertain. This CDR3 is built from 18 residues. Looked up from germline, CDR1 is MNHNS and CDR2 is SASEGT. V was shortened by 1 base and J by 4 bases, with 20 bases between the two germline ends. CDR3 residues: CASSEVNPYWAENQPQHF. In DNA, the CDR3 is TGTGCCAGCAGTGAAGTCAATCCCTACTGGGCGGAAAATCAGCCCCAGCATTTT.

V and J are TRBV4-2 and TRBJ1-2; 8 positions match TRBD1. The CDR3 length is 17 residues. From germline, CDR1 is LGHNA and CDR2 YNFKEQ. Trimming removed 0 bases from V and 2 bases from J; junction bases left unmatched: 8. CDR3 sequence: CASSQDASGQGNYGYTF. CDR3 nucleotides: TGTGCCAGCAGCCAAGACGCTTCCGGACAGGGAAACTATGGCTACACCTTC.